What follows are 5 T cell receptor beta chains derived from one specimen sequenced in a study of blood T cells in healthy people across ages. The authors ran a second PCR of roughly 6 to 12 cycles using a sample-barcoded 5' primer and a J-beta primer mix. TCRdb reanalysed the 5' RACE reads using MiXCR and keeps one entry per CDR3 protein. Of some 1.4 million distinct CDR3 sequences in the sample, 40% to 50% were seen once. Sequences were obtained from blood. Receptors originate from a woman aged 18 to 35 in good health.

This chain joins TRBV14 and TRBJ2-7, with unresolved D. This CDR3 region has 14 residues. V was shortened by 8 bases and J by 1 base, with 15 bases between the two germline ends. Germline CDR1 SGHDN, CDR2 FVKESK. The CDR3 sequence is CASALTTGSYEQYF. The CDR3, as DNA: TGTGCCAGCGCATTAACGACGGGTTCCTACGAGCAGTACTTC.

The CDR3 region is CASSSLATSRPGTDTQYF. The CDR3 DNA is TGTGCCAGCAGCTCATTGGCGACTAGCCGGCCGGGGACAGATACGCAGTATTTT. The rearrangement uses TRBV7-2 and TRBJ2-3; 7 nucleotides line up with TRBD2. Germline V gene data show CDR1 as SGHTA and CDR2 as FQGNSA. The CDR3 consists of 18 residues. With 4 bases clipped from V and 3 bases from J, the junction kept 16 bases outside the gene matches.

The sample holds many counts of this clonotype. The chain couples TRBV5-6 to TRBJ2-7, with 10 positions matching TRBD1. The V gene end was trimmed by 2 bases and the J gene end by 5 bases; junction bases not matched to a gene: 1. Per the germline V gene, CDR1 is SGHDT and CDR2 is YYEEEE. This CDR3 is 13 amino acids long. The CDR3 loop is CASSFGTGDEQYF. CDR3 bases: TGTGCCAGCAGCTTCGGGACAGGGGACGAGCAGTACTTC.

This clonotype was seen only a few times. V gene TRBV6-2 or TRBV6-3 combines with J gene TRBJ2-3; D gene uncertain. CDR1 and CDR2 (germline): MNHEY, SVGEGT. CDR3 length: 13 residues. V was clipped by 5 bases and J by 5 bases, with 11 bases between them. CDR3 region: CASSTIPGDTQYF. In nucleotides, the CDR3 is TGTGCCAGCAGTACCATCCCCGGAGATACGCAGTATTTT.

The rearrangement joins TRBV7-9 to TRBJ2-7; D gene ambiguous. The V and J ends lost 7 bases and 2 bases respectively, with 9 bases between them. The CDR3 contains 12 residues. Germline V CDR1 and CDR2: SEHNR, FQNEAQ (reference sequence). The CDR3: CASTGGTYEQYF. CDR3 sequence (DNA): TGTGCCAGCACCGGTGGGACCTACGAGCAGTACTTC.